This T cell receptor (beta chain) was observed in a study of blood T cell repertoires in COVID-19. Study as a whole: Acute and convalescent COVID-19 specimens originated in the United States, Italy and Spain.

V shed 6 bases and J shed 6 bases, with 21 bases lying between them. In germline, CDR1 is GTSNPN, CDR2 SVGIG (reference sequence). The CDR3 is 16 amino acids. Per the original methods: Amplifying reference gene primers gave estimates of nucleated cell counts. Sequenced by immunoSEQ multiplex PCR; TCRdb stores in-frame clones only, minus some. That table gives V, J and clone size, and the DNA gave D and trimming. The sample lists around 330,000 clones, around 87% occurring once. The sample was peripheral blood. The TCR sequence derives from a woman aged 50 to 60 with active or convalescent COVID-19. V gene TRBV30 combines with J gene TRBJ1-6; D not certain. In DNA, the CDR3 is TGTGCCTGTTCCCTCGCGGGGTTGGCTTTTAATTCACCCCTCCACTTT. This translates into CACSLAGLAFNSPLHF.